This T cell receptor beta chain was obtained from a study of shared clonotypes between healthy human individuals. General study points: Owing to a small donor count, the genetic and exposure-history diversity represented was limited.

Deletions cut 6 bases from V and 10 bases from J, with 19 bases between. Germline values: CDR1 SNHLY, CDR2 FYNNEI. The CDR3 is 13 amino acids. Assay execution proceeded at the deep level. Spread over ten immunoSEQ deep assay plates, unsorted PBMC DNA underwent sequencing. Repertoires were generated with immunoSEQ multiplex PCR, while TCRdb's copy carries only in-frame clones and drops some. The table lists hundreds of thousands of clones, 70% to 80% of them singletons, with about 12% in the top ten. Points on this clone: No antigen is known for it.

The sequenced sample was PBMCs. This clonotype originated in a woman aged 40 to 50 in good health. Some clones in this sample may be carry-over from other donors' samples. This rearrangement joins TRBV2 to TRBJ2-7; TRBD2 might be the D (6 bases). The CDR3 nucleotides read TGTGCCAGCAGCGACGACCCGGGACTGATTCAGTACTTC. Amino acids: CASSDDPGLIQYF.